The T cell receptor (beta chain) under discussion was sequenced for a study of radiation and T cells in renal cell carcinoma (dated by TCRdb to about 2020). Some background on the complete study: Samples came from a clinical trial, in which primary renal cell carcinomas received 15 Gy stereotactic body radiation therapy followed by nephrectomy 4 weeks later. In the 53 samples combined, some 4,000,000 unique CDR3 nucleotide sequences were found, encoding roughly 3,000,000 unique CDR3 amino acid sequences. TCR beta sequencing covered 50 to 55 samples in total, comprising some 26 tumors and approximately 27 peripheral blood samples.

TCR beta libraries were generated from genomic DNA with the immunoSEQ kit, following the manufacturer's recommendations. To prepare libraries, a first multiplex PCR with proprietary primers was run, followed by a second PCR that added unique barcodes, and a bead cleanup was done after each round. A kit-provided positive control reaction and a negative control reaction were included in every sample batch. The final libraries were assessed on an Agilent 4200 TapeStation D1000 ScreenTape, pooled by volume, and quantified by qPCR. Sequencing was performed on an Illumina NextSeq500 with a MidOutput 150-cycle cartridge, and 156 Read1 and 15 Index1 cycles were run with kit custom primers. The pooled library was loaded at approximately 1 pM, with an approximately 21% PhiX control spiked in. The paper's processing steps were these. The vendor-processed data were analyzed in R, and a clonotype was defined as all T cells that share the same CDR3 nucleotide sequence. For clone abundance analyses, frequencies were normalized to the 10,000 most abundant clones per sample. Public T cell clones, which averaged fewer than five per sample, were removed prior to analysis. Tumor-enriched and baseline blood-enriched clonotypes were defined by at least a 32-fold difference in abundance between compartments. A beta-binomial differential abundance model was used to identify clonotypes that expanded or contracted between blood time points. Similarity between tumor and blood repertoires was quantified using the Baroni-Urbani and Buser coefficient, and groups were compared with two-tailed Wilcoxon tests in R. What TCRdb holds here is the immuneACCESS table cut down to in-frame rearrangements. Part of the clones is not present; checked against another copy, under half of the missing clones reflect an unresolved V gene, and the others are unexplained. The DNA was the basis for D and trimming; V, J and clone size are from that table. The sample contains 95,000 to 150,000 clones, approximately 78% of them found a single time. The ten largest clones represent approximately 3% of the sample.

According to the study, the label for this sample's time point signals: baseline pretreatment blood. The treatment or condition label, as the study defines it: 15 Gy SBRT to primary tumor, nephrectomy 4 weeks later. To follow tumor-enriched clonotypes, serial peripheral blood was collected from radiation-treated patients at baseline and at 2 weeks and 4 weeks after SBRT. All patients had renal cell carcinoma with clear cell pathology. The QIAamp DNA Blood Mini Kit (Qiagen) was used to prepare genomic DNA for TCR sequencing. The analyses included just those samples that passed every quality control check. Trimming at the junction amounts to 5 bases on V and 0 bases on J, and the germline ends lie 10 bases apart. Reading the germline V gene gives CDR1 MNHEY and CDR2 SVGAGI. Spanning cysteine to phenylalanine, the CDR3 consists of 15 amino acids. Solely the CDR3 DNA is kept, with 45 bases framed from the first base.

Comments on this clone: The clone's antigen remains unknown. Per-nucleotide qualities are absent, and no much larger clonotype sits a single base away.

Summary of the overall study and its limitations: Tracking of blood repertoire dynamics stopped at about 4 weeks after treatment, with no follow-up past that point. Because pretreatment tumor biopsies were not available, the study could not determine whether clonotypes were already present within the tumor at baseline. Effects of radiation dose or scheduling on the TCR repertoire could not be addressed with the single-armed trial design. Top tumor clonotypes rose in blood from baseline to 2 weeks post-radiation, then contracted by 4 weeks, suggesting transient expansion of tumor-resident clones.

The chain uses TRBV6-5 and TRBJ2-2, and perhaps TRBD1 as D gene, on 6 matching bases. Source: blood, taken from a patient whose treatment included radiotherapy and nephrectomy. This receptor was identified in a woman in her fifties or sixties with renal cell carcinoma. The DNA sequence follows: TGTGCCAGCAGTCGAGACAGGTCGAACACCGGGGAGCTGTTTTTT. Its translation reads: CASSRDRSNTGELFF.